The 3 T cell receptor beta chains listed next were all sequenced from one sample in a study of CD8 T cells in ankylosing spondylitis. The study, taken as a whole, reports: There was a TCR beta motif, made of 7 to 9 highly homologous variants, that appeared characteristic of ankylosing spondylitis blood.

TCRdb redid the calling of the 5' RACE reads with MiXCR, one entry per CDR3 protein. Found here are under 950,000 distinct CDR3 sequences, around 17% of them singletons; the top ten hold approximately 18%. No antigen is known for these receptors. The sample was blood, either unsorted or a sorted T cell fraction (not recorded which). All receptors come from a male donor with ankylosing spondylitis.

The rearrangement links TRBV7-6 to TRBJ2-2; D remains ambiguous. Between the trimmed V and J ends, which lost 4 bases and 7 bases, there was a span of 10 bases. This CDR3 is 13 amino acids long. Germline lookup yields CDR1 SGHVS and CDR2 FNYEAQ. The CDR3 region has the DNA TGTGCCAGCAGCTACGGTCTAGGCGGGGAGCTGTTTTTT. Translating gives CASSYGLGGELFF.

The CDR3 is CALTPPNYGYTF. The CDR3 DNA reads as TGTGCCCTCACACCTCCTAACTATGGCTACACCTTC. V and J are TRBV2 and TRBJ1-2, with D unresolved. The CDR3 extends over 12 amino acids. Deletions cut 11 bases from V and 0 bases from J, with 10 bases between. Germline CDR1 SNHLY, CDR2 FYNNEI.

V and J are TRBV5-1 and TRBJ2-3; D ambiguous. V was cut by 3 bases and J by 4 bases, with 12 bases left in between. This CDR3 contains 14 residues. CDR1 is SGHRS and CDR2 is YFSETQ in the germline V gene. The DNA of the CDR3 is TGCGCCAGCAGCTCCGTCCATCCACCAGATACGCAGTATTTT. Encoded protein: CASSSVHPPDTQYF.